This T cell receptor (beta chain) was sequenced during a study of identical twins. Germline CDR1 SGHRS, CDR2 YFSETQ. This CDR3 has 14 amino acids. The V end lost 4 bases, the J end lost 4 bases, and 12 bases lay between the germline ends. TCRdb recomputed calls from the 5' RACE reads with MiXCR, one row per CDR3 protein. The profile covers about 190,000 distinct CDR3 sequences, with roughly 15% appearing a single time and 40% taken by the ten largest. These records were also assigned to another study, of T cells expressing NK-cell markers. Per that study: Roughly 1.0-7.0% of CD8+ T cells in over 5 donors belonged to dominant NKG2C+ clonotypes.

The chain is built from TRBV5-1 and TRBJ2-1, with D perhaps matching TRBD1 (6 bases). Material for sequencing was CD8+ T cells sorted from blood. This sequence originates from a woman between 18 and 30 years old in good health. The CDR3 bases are TGCGCCAGCAGCGCCAATACAGGGTACAATGAGCAGTTCTTC. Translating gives CASSANTGYNEQFF. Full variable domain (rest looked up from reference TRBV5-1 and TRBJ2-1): KAGVTQTPRYLIKTRGQQVTLSCSPISGHRSVSWYQQTPGQGLQFLFEYFSETQRNKGNFPGRFSGRQFSNSRSEMNVSTLELGDSALYLCASSANTGYNEQFFGPGTRLTVL.